The 27 T cell receptor beta chains presented below share a single source sample, sequenced in a study of blood T cell repertoires in COVID-19. The method was immunoSEQ multiplex PCR; TCRdb's version includes in-frame clones alone and lacks a portion of them. The sample includes roughly 300,000 clones, around 87% seen only once; the top ten take less than 9.5%. The source material was peripheral blood. These receptors all stem from a woman between 45 and 60 years old who had recovered from COVID-19.

V gene TRBV2 combines with J gene TRBJ2-1; 7 nucleotides align to TRBD2. Germline assignment: CDR1 SNHLY and CDR2 FYNNEI. The CDR3 runs 14 residues. Trimming cost V 5 bases and J 7 bases; bases outside gene matches: 8. CDR3 residues: CASSTRGSQNEQFF. CDR3 sequence (DNA): TGTGCCAGCAGTACTCGCGGGAGTCAGAATGAGCAGTTCTTC.

J is TRBJ1-1 and V is TRBV12-3 or TRBV12-4; no clear D. V shed 3 bases and J shed 1 base, with 3 bases lying between them. The CDR3 extends over 12 amino acids. CDR3 nucleotides: TGTGCCAGCAGTTTTCAGAACACTGAAGCTTTCTTT. Its translation is CASSFQNTEAFF.

The chain has TRBV6-2 or TRBV6-3 and TRBJ2-2; D uncertain. Germline assignment: CDR1 MNHEY and CDR2 SVGEGT. V lost 6 bases to trimming and J lost 6 bases, with 11 bases between them. The CDR3 spans 13 residues. The CDR3 DNA follows: TGTGCCAGCAGCCGTTTTATCTCCGGGGAGCTGTTTTTT. Its translation is CASSRFISGELFF.

The gene calls are TRBV5-1 and TRBJ2-5, with D possibly TRBD1 on 6 matching bases. The CDR3 covers 13 residues. CDR1 and CDR2 from the germline V gene are SGHRS and YFSETQ. Trimming removed 7 bases at V and 4 bases at J, with 14 bases between. CDR3 sequence reads: CASGPGQPETQYF. CDR3 nucleotide sequence: TGCGCCAGCGGCCCGGGACAACCAGAGACCCAGTACTTC.

The rearrangement uses TRBV28 and TRBJ1-3; the match to TRBD1 covers 7 bases. CDR1 MDHEN and CDR2 SYDVKM come from the germline V gene. This CDR3 has 15 residues. J gave up 0 bases and V 6 bases, and 5 bases lay outside the gene matches. The CDR3 here is CASSTRDSSGNTIYF. The DNA of the CDR3 is TGTGCCAGCAGCACTCGGGACAGCTCTGGAAACACCATATATTTT.

Ten or more counts support this clone. CDR3 amino acids: CAISESGTGYNEQFF. CDR3 nucleotide sequence: TGTGCCATCAGTGAGTCCGGGACTGGTTACAATGAGCAGTTCTTC. The chain carries TRBV10-3 and TRBJ2-1, with D possibly matching TRBD2 (6 bases). The germline V gene encodes CDR1 ENHRY and CDR2 SYGVKD. With 0 bases removed from V and 4 bases from J, the gap between germline ends came to 10 bases. The length of the CDR3 is 15 residues.

The chain is built from TRBV30 and TRBJ2-1, with 8 bases matching TRBD2. The V and J ends lost 0 bases and 3 bases, in that order; junction bases with no gene match: 1. Germline V CDR1 and CDR2: GTSNPN, SVGIG (reference sequence). This CDR3 contains 14 residues. The DNA for the CDR3 is TGTGCCTGGAGTGTAGCGGGAGTCTACAATGAGCAGTTCTTC. Amino acid sequence: CAWSVAGVYNEQFF.

A word on this clone: The sample has other DNA sequences that encode this CDR3 too. This sequence joins TRBV18 and TRBJ1-4; tentative D call: TRBD1 (6 bases). The V gene's germline CDR1 is KGHSH and CDR2 LQKENI. V gave up 3 bases and J gave up 5 bases, with 10 bases separating them. This CDR3 has 14 amino acids. CDR3 sequence reads: CASSPGAPNEKLFF. The CDR3 DNA reads as TGTGCCAGCTCACCGGGGGCGCCAAATGAAAAACTGTTTTTT.

As concerns this clone: The germline gene is not matched at one end of the junction; a read error may be the cause. The V call is TRBV7-7, the J call TRBJ2-1, with 7 bases identical to TRBD2. There are 15 residues in the CDR3. The germline gives CDR1 SSHAT, CDR2 FNYEAQ (reference sequence). This chain's CDR3 is CASSFRGRAVNEQFF. DNA of the CDR3: TGTGCTAGCAGCTTTAGAGGGAGGGCCGTCAATGAGCAGTTCTTC.

V and J are TRBV7-2 and TRBJ2-3; no definite D call. In germline, CDR1 is SGHTA, CDR2 FQGNSA. The CDR3 runs to 12 residues. V lost 8 bases, J lost 5 bases, and 11 bases lay in between. The CDR3 loop reads CASDNSIDTQYF. The CDR3 region has the DNA TGTGCCAGCGACAACTCGATAGATACGCAGTATTTT.

V usage is TRBV6-2 or TRBV6-3 and J usage is TRBJ1-5; D perhaps matches TRBD1 (5 bases). CDR3 length: 13 residues. The V end was cut by 2 bases, the J end by 6 bases, with 8 bases between. Germline CDR1 is MNHEY and CDR2 is SVGEGT. The CDR3 protein is CASSYLRAQPQHF. The CDR3 DNA reads as TGTGCCAGCAGTTACCTCAGGGCTCAGCCCCAGCATTTT.

The chain couples TRBV30 to TRBJ1-2; possibly TRBD1 for D (6 bases). The CDR3 runs 13 residues. CDR1 GTSNPN and CDR2 SVGIG come from the germline V gene (reference sequence). Trimming took 6 bases from V and 4 from J, leaving 15 bases between them. The CDR3 nucleotides read TGTGCCTGCATTTTACAGGGAGTCTATGGCTACACCTTC. Residues: CACILQGVYGYTF.

CDR3 protein: CASSRGLAGQETQYF. The CDR3 nucleotides are TGTGCCAGTAGTAGGGGACTAGCGGGACAAGAGACCCAGTACTTC. The rearrangement links TRBV19 to TRBJ2-5; 13 bases line up with TRBD2. CDR1 is LNHDA and CDR2 is SQIVND in the germline V gene (reference sequence). V lost 4 bases and J lost 2; bases outside the gene matches: 1. This CDR3 contains 15 residues.

The CDR3 loop reads CASSFELEYEQYF. CDR3 nucleotide sequence: TGTGCCAGCAGTTTTGAACTAGAATACGAGCAGTACTTC. The chain is built from TRBV28 and TRBJ2-7; D is perhaps TRBD2 (5 bases). This CDR3 contains 13 residues. Trimming removed 3 bases at V and 4 bases at J, with 10 bases between. The germline CDR1 and CDR2 sequences are MDHEN and SYDVKM.

The chain has TRBV10-3 and TRBJ1-1; 7 bases are a match to TRBD1. After removal of 8 bases from V and 4 bases from J, the junction contained 4 bases not matched to a gene. The CDR3 runs 12 residues. Germline CDR1 ENHRY, CDR2 SYGVKD. The CDR3 reads CAIAQGVTEAFF. CDR3 bases: TGTGCCATCGCTCAGGGGGTCACTGAAGCTTTCTTT.

V and J are TRBV4-2 and TRBJ2-1; 8 bases match TRBD2. V trimming: 5 bases; J trimming: 4 bases; junction bases outside the gene matches: 13. This CDR3 is 17 amino acids long. The V gene's germline CDR1 is LGHNA and CDR2 YNFKEQ. In DNA, the CDR3 is TGTGCCAGCAGCAGAACAGTTATCGGGAGGGTTTACAATGAGCAGTTCTTC. Translation: CASSRTVIGRVYNEQFF.

The chain joins TRBV6-6 to TRBJ2-1; TRBD1 aligns across 7 bases. Trimming at V came to 0 bases and at J to 5 bases, leaving 1 base not matched to a gene. The CDR3 runs 14 residues. Germline lookup yields CDR1 MNHNY and CDR2 SVGAGI (reference sequence). CDR3 in DNA: TGTGCCAGCAGTTACTCACAGGGGAACAATGAGCAGTTCTTC. Its translation: CASSYSQGNNEQFF.

The chain recombines TRBV7-2 with TRBJ2-3; TRBD2 matches 9 bases. With 2 bases clipped from V and 5 bases from J, the junction kept 14 bases outside the gene matches. This CDR3 is built from 18 residues. CDR1 and CDR2 (germline): SGHTA, FQGNSA. The CDR3 DNA is TGTGCCAGCAGCTTACTAAGATTCCAGCGGGGGGTGATAGATACGCAGTATTTT. This codes for CASSLLRFQRGVIDTQYF. Together with reference TRBV7-2 and TRBJ2-3, the CDR3 gives the full variable domain: GAGVSQSPSNKVTEKGKDVELRCDPISGHTALYWYRQSLGQGLEFLIYFQGNSAPDKSGLPSDRFSAERTGGSVSTLTIQRTQQEDSAVYLCASSLLRFQRGVIDTQYFGPGTRLTVL.

The chain links TRBV28 to TRBJ2-3; 7 bases map to TRBD1. Trimming cost V 3 bases and J 2 bases; bases outside gene matches: 5. The CDR3 extends over 15 amino acids. CDR1 is MDHEN and CDR2 is SYDVKM in the germline V gene. In DNA, the CDR3 is TGTGCCAGCAGTTTTCGACAGGGCCCCACAGATACGCAGTATTTT. It yields the protein CASSFRQGPTDTQYF.

The chain combines TRBV28 with TRBJ1-1, with TRBD1 matching 9 bases. The CDR3 contains 15 residues. V lost 5 bases, J lost 0 bases, and 4 bases stayed unmatched. The germline V gene encodes CDR1 MDHEN and CDR2 SYDVKM. The CDR3 here is CASSRTGVLNTEAFF. CDR3 DNA sequence: TGTGCCAGCAGTCGGACAGGGGTCTTGAACACTGAAGCTTTCTTT. Variable domain in full (rest from reference TRBV28 and TRBJ1-1): DVKVTQSSRYLVKRTGEKVFLECVQDMDHENMFWYRQDPGLGLRLIYFSYDVKMKEKGDIPEGYSVSREKKERFSLILESASTNQTSMYLCASSRTGVLNTEAFFGQGTRLTVV.

The chain couples TRBV4-3 to TRBJ2-1, with TRBD2 matching 10 bases. V lost 0 bases and J lost 8; bases outside the gene matches: 7. CDR1 LGHNA and CDR2 YSLEER come from the germline V gene. The CDR3 has 16 amino acids. Here the CDR3 reads CASSQEAAGGPDEQFF. For the CDR3, the DNA is TGCGCCAGCAGCCAAGAAGCAGCGGGGGGGCCCGATGAGCAGTTCTTC.

This sequence joins TRBV10-3 and TRBJ2-7; TRBD2 aligns across 14 bases. V trimming: 6 bases; J trimming: 3 bases; junction bases outside the gene matches: 1. CDR1 is ENHRY, CDR2 SYGVKD, per germline. CDR3 length equals 14 residues. CDR3 in amino acids: CAIRGTSGGYEQYF. The CDR3 bases are TGTGCCATCAGGGGGACTAGCGGGGGCTACGAGCAGTACTTC.

V and J are TRBV6-6 and TRBJ2-1; D not resolved. Germline V gene sequence: CDR1 MNHNY, CDR2 SVGAGI (reference sequence). The V end was cut by 7 bases, the J end by 9 bases, with 16 bases between. The CDR3 covers 13 residues. CDR3 nucleotide sequence: TGTGCCAGCAATCTTGCTAATCCGGGTGAGCAGTTCTTC. Translating gives CASNLANPGEQFF.

CDR3 nucleotides: TGTGCCAGCAGCGGAACGGGAAACTCCTACGAGCAGTACTTC. Translating gives CASSGTGNSYEQYF. V is TRBV5-6 and J is TRBJ2-7, with D perhaps matching TRBD2 (5 bases). The germline V gene has CDR1 SGHDT and CDR2 YYEEEE. V lost 4 bases and J 0 bases, leaving 11 bases between the germline ends. The CDR3 length is 14 residues.

The J gene is TRBJ2-2, the V gene TRBV6-5, with TRBD2 identical over 14 bases. With V trimmed by 9 bases and J by 5 bases, 5 bases remained unmatched. The germline V gene encodes CDR1 MNHEY and CDR2 SVGAGI. This CDR3 is 15 amino acids long. CDR3 sequence (DNA): TGTGCCAGTGGACTAGCGGGGGGCCGGACCGGGGAGCTGTTTTTT. Amino acid sequence: CASGLAGGRTGELFF.

The chain links TRBV19 to TRBJ1-5; 8 positions match TRBD1. Germline lookup yields CDR1 LNHDA and CDR2 SQIVND (reference sequence). The ends lost 3 bases at V and 7 bases at J; junction bases unmatched: 5. The CDR3 is 14 amino acids. The CDR3: CASSITGGPQPQHF. The CDR3 DNA is TGTGCCAGTAGTATTACAGGGGGGCCGCAGCCCCAGCATTTT.

The chain uses TRBV20-1 and TRBJ2-4; 10 bases align to TRBD1. The J segment lost 5 bases and the V segment lost 3 bases, leaving 13 bases of the junction unmatched. The germline V gene has CDR1 DFQATT and CDR2 SNEGSKA (reference sequence). CDR3 length equals 17 residues. This CDR3 reads CSASRLTGTGDENIQYF. CDR3 sequence (DNA): TGCAGTGCTAGTCGGCTAACCGGGACAGGGGACGAAAACATTCAGTACTTC.